A single sample is the source of the 19 T cell receptor beta chains below, sequenced in a study of blood T cell repertoires in COVID-19. Here immunoSEQ multiplex PCR was the method, and the copy in TCRdb shows in-frame clones only, minus some. This sample carries 200,000 to 250,000 clones, approximately 84% of them seen once, and the ten largest clones take about 0.91%. Material for sequencing was peripheral blood. Receptors originate from a man aged 35 to 55 with acute or convalescent COVID-19.

This clone was observed a single time. The J gene is TRBJ2-1, the V gene TRBV7-3; TRBD2 matches 9 bases. The CDR3 covers 16 residues. Germline values: CDR1 SGHTA, CDR2 FQGTGA. With 0 bases clipped from V and 7 bases from J, the junction kept 7 bases outside the gene matches. The CDR3 reads CASSLTSGGGLNEQFF. Written as DNA, the CDR3 is TGTGCCAGCAGCTTAACTAGCGGGGGTGGTTTGAATGAGCAGTTCTTC.

J is TRBJ1-5 and V is TRBV28; TRBD1 agrees at 7 bases. This CDR3 comprises 13 residues. V shed 3 bases and J 7 bases; nucleotides not matched to a gene: 3. The germline V gene has CDR1 MDHEN and CDR2 SYDVKM. CDR3 in amino acids: CASSLGQWQPQHF. The CDR3 nucleotides read TGTGCCAGCAGTTTGGGACAGTGGCAGCCCCAGCATTTT. The full variable domain, in which reference TRBV28 and TRBJ1-5 provide the parts outside the CDR3, is DVKVTQSSRYLVKRTGEKVFLECVQDMDHENMFWYRQDPGLGLRLIYFSYDVKMKEKGDIPEGYSVSREKKERFSLILESASTNQTSMYLCASSLGQWQPQHFGDGTRLSIL.

V usage is TRBV25-1 and J usage is TRBJ1-3; D is undetermined. Germline V gives CDR1 MGHDK, CDR2 SYGVNS. Trimming took 4 bases from V and 4 from J, leaving 17 bases between them. The CDR3 spans 16 residues. The CDR3 here is CASSASTEGRGNTIYF. CDR3 DNA sequence: TGTGCCAGCAGTGCTTCAACTGAAGGGAGGGGAAACACCATATATTTT.

The V gene is TRBV5-1, the J gene TRBJ1-4; D might be TRBD1 (5 bases). The V gene lost 2 bases and the J gene lost 0 bases, with 5 bases spanning the gap. The CDR3 has 14 residues. Per germline, CDR1 SGHRS and CDR2 YFSETQ. CDR3 protein: CASSLGATNEKLFF. CDR3 DNA sequence: TGCGCCAGCAGCTTAGGGGCAACTAATGAAAAACTGTTTTTT.

The J gene is TRBJ2-5, the V gene TRBV12-5; a possible D gene is TRBD2 (6 bases). The CDR3 loop spans 13 amino acids. Trimming pared 1 base from V and 5 bases from J, leaving 8 bases between. Germline assignment: CDR1 LGHNT and CDR2 FRNRAP. The CDR3 reads CASGLGREETQYF. The CDR3 DNA sequence: TGTGCTAGTGGTTTGGGACGGGAGGAGACCCAGTACTTC.

This chain links TRBV3-1 (or the pseudogene TRBV3-2) with TRBJ2-3; 10 bases line up with TRBD1. This CDR3 has 15 amino acids. V trimming: 4 bases; J trimming: 4 bases; junction bases outside the gene matches: 5. Germline V gives CDR1 LGHDT, CDR2 YNNKEL (reference sequence). This CDR3 is CASSLRDRGSDTQYF. As DNA, the CDR3 is TGTGCCAGCAGCCTCCGGGACAGGGGCTCAGATACGCAGTATTTT.

The chain is built from TRBV13 and TRBJ2-1; 11 bases map to TRBD2. Germline V CDR1 and CDR2: PRHDT, FYEKMQ (reference sequence). The CDR3 is made up of 15 amino acids. Trimming took 5 bases from V and 10 from J; bases not matched to a gene: 10. CDR3 region: CASSPSGSGGVEQFF. The DNA of the CDR3 is TGTGCCAGCAGCCCGTCGGGTAGCGGGGGGGTAGAGCAGTTCTTC.

The gene calls are TRBV24-1 and TRBJ2-5; D is perhaps TRBD2 (6 bases). Germline values: CDR1 KGHDR, CDR2 SFDVKD. CDR3 length: 14 amino acids. With 1 base removed from V and 4 bases from J, the gap between germline ends came to 9 bases. This CDR3 reads CATSDFGGAETQYF. The CDR3 bases are TGTGCCACCAGTGATTTCGGAGGGGCAGAGACCCAGTACTTC.

About this clone itself: This same CDR3 is encoded by further DNA sequences in the sample. The CDR3 nucleotides read TGCGCCAGCAGCTTGGACGGACAGACTAACTATGGCTACACCTTC. Amino acid sequence: CASSLDGQTNYGYTF. The gene calls are TRBV5-1 and TRBJ1-2; a possible D gene is TRBD1 (6 bases). Trimming took off 0 bases at V and 0 bases at J, with 9 bases between the two ends. The CDR3 is made up of 15 amino acids. CDR1 and CDR2 (germline): SGHRS, YFSETQ.

The chain is built from TRBV5-8 and TRBJ1-4; 8 positions match TRBD1. CDR3 size: 15 residues. The germline CDR1 and CDR2 sequences are SGHTS and YDEGEE. V was clipped by 3 bases and J by 1 base; unmatched bases: 2. The CDR3 DNA is TGTGCCAGCAGCTCTGGACAGGGAACTAATGAAAAACTGTTTTTT. Translation: CASSSGQGTNEKLFF.

J is TRBJ2-5 and V is TRBV6-5; 8 positions match TRBD2. With 5 bases clipped from V and 5 bases from J, the junction kept 7 bases outside the gene matches. The CDR3 has 14 amino acids. Germline V CDR1 and CDR2: MNHEY, SVGAGI. The CDR3 sequence is CASSMLGGGETQYF. The CDR3 bases are TGTGCCAGCAGTATGCTGGGCGGGGGGGAGACCCAGTACTTC.

The rearrangement uses TRBV7-2 and TRBJ2-1; the D is unclear. CDR1 is SGHTA, CDR2 FQGNSA, per germline. V was pared by 5 bases and J by 0 bases, with 5 bases between. The CDR3 sequence is 13 residues long. In DNA form, the CDR3 reads TGTGCCAGCAGCCCTAGCTCCTACAATGAGCAGTTCTTC. As protein: CASSPSSYNEQFF.

This chain connects TRBV29-1 to TRBJ2-5, with 9 bases identical to TRBD2. The V gene's germline CDR1 is SQVTM and CDR2 ANQGSEA. The CDR3 length is 13 residues. Unmatched junction bases numbered 4, after V lost 4 bases and J lost 4 bases. The CDR3 region is CSVARGGAETQYF. The DNA of the CDR3 is TGCAGCGTTGCTCGCGGGGGGGCAGAGACCCAGTACTTC.

DNA for the CDR3: TGTGCCAGCACCATTAGTCAGGTTAACTATGGCTACACCTTC. As protein: CASTISQVNYGYTF. The genes are TRBV2 and TRBJ1-2; D uncertain. CDR1 SNHLY and CDR2 FYNNEI come from the germline V gene. V was shortened by 7 bases and J by 1 base, with 13 bases between the two germline ends. This CDR3 region has 14 residues.

The chain carries TRBV28 and TRBJ1-1; tentative D call: TRBD1 (6 bases). V lost 6 bases and J lost 4, with 18 bases in between. The CDR3 is made up of 15 amino acids. CDR1 and CDR2 from the germline V gene are MDHEN and SYDVKM. CDR3: CASSPLQGRSTEAFF. CDR3 coding DNA: TGTGCCAGCAGCCCTTTACAGGGTAGGAGCACTGAAGCTTTCTTT. The entire variable domain, with the rest obtained from reference TRBV28 and TRBJ1-1, is as follows: DVKVTQSSRYLVKRTGEKVFLECVQDMDHENMFWYRQDPGLGLRLIYFSYDVKMKEKGDIPEGYSVSREKKERFSLILESASTNQTSMYLCASSPLQGRSTEAFFGQGTRLTVV.

This chain uses TRBV11-1 with TRBJ2-1; the match to TRBD2 covers 8 bases. Per germline, CDR1 SGHAT and CDR2 FQDESV (reference sequence). This CDR3 has 15 residues. With V trimmed by 6 bases and J by 4 bases, 8 bases remained unmatched. The CDR3 DNA reads as TGTGCCAGCAGGGTAGGGGGACTAGTATACAATGAGCAGTTCTTC. This codes for CASRVGGLVYNEQFF.

This clone was detected once. This chain connects TRBV5-1 to TRBJ2-7, with TRBD1 matching 7 bases. V shed 3 bases, J shed 5 bases, and the junction held 11 bases outside the gene matches. The CDR3 runs 15 residues. Germline values: CDR1 SGHRS, CDR2 YFSETQ. The chain's CDR3 is CASSSTRGQWDEQYF. In nucleotides, the CDR3 is TGCGCCAGCAGCTCGACAAGGGGGCAGTGGGACGAGCAGTACTTC.

V usage is TRBV30 and J usage is TRBJ1-2; no firm D call. The germline CDR1 and CDR2 sequences are GTSNPN and SVGIG (reference sequence). The length of the CDR3 is 15 residues. The V end was cut by 0 bases, the J end by 0 bases, with 11 bases between. CDR3 region: CAWSVKVTANYGYTF. For the CDR3, the DNA is TGTGCCTGGAGTGTTAAGGTTACAGCTAACTATGGCTACACCTTC.

The chain combines TRBV7-9 with TRBJ1-2, with 9 bases that match TRBD1. This CDR3 is 13 amino acids long. J gave up 8 bases and V 3 bases, and 4 bases lay outside the gene matches. Germline CDR1 and CDR2: SEHNR and FQNEAQ (reference sequence). CDR3 sequence: CASSLGQGWGYTF. CDR3 in DNA: TGTGCCAGCAGCTTGGGACAGGGATGGGGCTACACCTTC.